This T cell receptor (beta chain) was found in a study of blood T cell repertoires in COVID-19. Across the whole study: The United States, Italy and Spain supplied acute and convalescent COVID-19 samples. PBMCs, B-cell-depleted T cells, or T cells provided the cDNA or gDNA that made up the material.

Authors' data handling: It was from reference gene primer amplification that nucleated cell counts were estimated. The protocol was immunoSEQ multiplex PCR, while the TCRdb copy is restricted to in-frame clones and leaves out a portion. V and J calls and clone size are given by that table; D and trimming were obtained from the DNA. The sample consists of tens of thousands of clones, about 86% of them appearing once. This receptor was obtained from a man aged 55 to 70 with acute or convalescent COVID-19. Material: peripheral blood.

CDR3 sequence reads: CAISTGLAGADTQYF. The CDR3 DNA sequence: TGTGCCATCAGTACGGGACTAGCGGGAGCAGATACGCAGTATTTT. The gene calls are TRBV10-3 and TRBJ2-3; TRBD2 matches 14 bases. The V gene end was trimmed by 5 bases and the J gene end by 4 bases; junction bases not matched to a gene: 2. CDR1 is ENHRY, CDR2 SYGVKD, per germline. The CDR3 is 15 amino acids.